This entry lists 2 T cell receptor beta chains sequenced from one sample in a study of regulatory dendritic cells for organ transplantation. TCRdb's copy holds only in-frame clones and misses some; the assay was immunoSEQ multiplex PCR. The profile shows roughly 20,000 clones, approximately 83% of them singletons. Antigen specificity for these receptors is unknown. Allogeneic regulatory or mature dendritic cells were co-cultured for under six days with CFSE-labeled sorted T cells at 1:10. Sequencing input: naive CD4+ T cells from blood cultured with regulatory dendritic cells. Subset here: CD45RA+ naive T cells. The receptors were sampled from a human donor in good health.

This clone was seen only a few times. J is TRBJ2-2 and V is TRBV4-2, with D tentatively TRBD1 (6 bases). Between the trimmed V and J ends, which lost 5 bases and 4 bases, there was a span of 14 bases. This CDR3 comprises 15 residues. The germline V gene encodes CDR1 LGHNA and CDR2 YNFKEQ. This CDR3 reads CASSGPGATTGELFF. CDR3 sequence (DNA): TGTGCCAGCAGCGGGCCAGGGGCGACCACCGGGGAGCTGTTTTTT.

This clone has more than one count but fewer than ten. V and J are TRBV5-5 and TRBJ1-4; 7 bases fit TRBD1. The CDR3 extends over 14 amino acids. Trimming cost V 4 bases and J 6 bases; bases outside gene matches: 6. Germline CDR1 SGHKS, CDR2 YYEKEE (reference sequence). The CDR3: CASSKGQIDEKLFF. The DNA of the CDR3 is TGTGCCAGCAGCAAGGGACAGATCGATGAAAAACTGTTTTTT.